This T cell receptor beta chain appears in the sequencing data of a study of T-cell reconstitution after alpha-beta-depleted transplantation in children. Germline V gene sequence: CDR1 SGDLS, CDR2 YYNGEE. The CDR3 runs 15 residues. V shed 4 bases and J 5 bases; nucleotides not matched to a gene: 11. Molecular barcoding with unique molecular identifiers was used for the TCRbeta library. TCRdb re-called the PCR reads with MiXCR, one entry per CDR3 protein. There are 300,000 to 400,000 distinct CDR3 sequences in the sample; around 15% occur only once, and approximately 38% lies in the top ten. The count of this clonotype is one. What it recognizes is unknown. General study findings and limits: Surviving recipient T cells and intrathymic progenitors accounted for some patients' high TCRbeta diversity at day 60. Roughly two months post-transplant, alpha-beta T cells reportedly originated from several hundred graft clones that had expanded. Most T-cell counts and diversity one year after the transplant came from T cells that were newly produced.

The sequence was collected from a male patient between 2 and 15 years old who had a stem cell transplant for acute lymphoblastic leukemia, so the T cells may come from the graft donor. The material sequenced was PBMCs, mostly from graft donor cells, taken 360 days after TCRalphabeta/CD19-depleted stem cell transplant. This sequence joins TRBV9 and TRBJ2-5, with TRBD2 identical over 7 bases. CDR3 sequence reads: CASSPSGTTGETQYF. Written as DNA, the CDR3 is TGTGCCAGCAGCCCCTCAGGGACTACGGGGGAGACCCAGTACTTC.